These T cell receptor beta chains were read from a single sample in a study of beta chain features in type 1 diabetes. Generated by immunoSEQ multiplex PCR, the TCRdb table keeps only in-frame clones and is missing some. Here the sample spans more than 300,000 clones, around 16% being singletons. The sample comprised naive CD4+ T cells from blood. These receptors were taken from a young woman in good health. Each CDR3 is given with its conserved first and last residue. The D gene is left open where the match is weak. Size tells how often a clone was seen (once, few, many) or the class of an expanded clone, and some rows leave it out.

CASSQARGQGIEAFF	TGTGCCAGCAGCCAAGCCAGGGGGCAGGGTATCGAAGCTTTCTTT	.	TRBD1	TRBV14	TRBJ1-1
CASNGGGRDTGELFF	TGTGCCAGTAACGGCGGGGGTCGGGACACCGGGGAGCTGTTTTTT	.	TRBD2	TRBV19	TRBJ2-2
CASSQSPEAFF	TGTGCCAGCAGCCAGAGTCCTGAAGCTTTCTTT	few	.	TRBV14	TRBJ1-1
CSVATRLTPSYEQYF	TGCAGCGTCGCCACGCGTCTTACCCCGAGCTACGAGCAGTACTTC	.	.	TRBV29-1	TRBJ2-7
CASSVQDRGTTYEQYF	TGTGCCAGCAGTGTCCAGGACAGGGGAACAACCTACGAGCAGTACTTC	few	TRBD1	TRBV6-1	TRBJ2-7
CASSVGGLGNEQFF	TGTGCCAGCAGCGTAGGGGGACTAGGCAATGAGCAGTTCTTC	few	TRBD2	TRBV9	TRBJ2-1
CASSALTGGEAYEQYF	TGTGCCAGCAGTGCCCTGACAGGGGGTGAGGCCTACGAGCAGTACTTC	.	TRBD1	TRBV28	TRBJ2-7
CASSYSKRLTNTEAFF	TGTGCCAGCAGTTACTCGAAGCGGCTAACGAACACTGAAGCTTTCTTT	.	.	TRBV6-5	TRBJ1-1
CASSLRPAAHYEQYF	TGTGCCAGCAGTTTACGACCAGCGGCACACTACGAGCAGTACTTC	.	.	TRBV27	TRBJ2-7
CASRRSYEQYF	TGTGCCAGCAGGCGATCCTACGAGCAGTACTTC	.	.	TRBV27	TRBJ2-7
CASSPDTLDGYTF	TGTGCCAGCTCACCGGACACCTTGGATGGCTACACCTTC	.	.	TRBV18	TRBJ1-2
CASSLLTLRDEQFF	TGTGCCAGCAGCTTACTAACTCTGAGGGATGAGCAGTTCTTC	few	.	TRBV11-2	TRBJ2-1
CASSPRRDSYGYTF	TGCGCCAGCAGCCCCAGAAGGGACAGTTATGGCTACACCTTC	few	TRBD1	TRBV5-1	TRBJ1-2